This T cell receptor (beta chain) was identified in a study of lymphopenia after photon versus proton radiotherapy. Profiling relied on immunoSEQ multiplex PCR, and the TCRdb table lists in-frame clones only, not all of them. The table includes 75,000 or so clones, about 86% detected once. The germline gives CDR1 MNHNS, CDR2 SASEGT. The CDR3 runs 11 residues. V was clipped by 5 bases and J by 3 bases, with 5 bases between them. The TCR sequence derives from a man aged 60-69 years with pancreatic cancer. The chain links TRBV6-1 to TRBJ2-7, with D uncertain. The sample in question was peripheral blood, obtained from a patient treated with proton-based radiotherapy. DNA of the CDR3: TGTGCCAGCAGTAACTTCTACGAGCAGTACTTC. Protein: CASSNFYEQYF.